This TCR beta chain was identified in a study of T cells in Graves' hyperthyroidism and ophthalmopathy. Amplified TCR beta CDR3 regions derived from RNA transcripts. The TCR CDR3 first-round RT-PCR relied on the HTBI primer set. TCRdb reprocessed the multiplex PCR reads via MiXCR and lists one record per CDR3 protein. Of roughly 650,000 distinct CDR3 sequences listed, approximately 16% were seen once; the top ten hold 3% to 4%. This clonotype was observed a handful of times. Sample: blood. The clonotype originates from a middle-aged woman with Graves' ophthalmopathy.

CDR3 nucleotides: TGTGCCAGCAATACTGGGAACACCGGGGAGCTGTTTTTT. Its protein is CASNTGNTGELFF. V usage is TRBV6-1 and J usage is TRBJ2-2; D is uncertain. The germline V gene has CDR1 MNHNS and CDR2 SASEGT. Between the trimmed V and J ends, which lost 7 bases and 1 base, there was a span of 7 bases. This CDR3 region has 13 residues.